Listed here is a single T cell receptor (beta chain). Its antigen is undetermined. Sequencing templates came from extracted RNA that was reverse transcribed into cDNA. TCRdb keeps only in-frame clones here, not all; method: immunoSEQ multiplex PCR. The top ten hold roughly 4.8% of the sample, which has about 130,000 clones, 50% to 60% seen once. Cell sorting was applied to PBMCs, and CD4+ and CD8+ T cells were collected. This record belongs to a study of CD8+ T cells in alopecia areata. Study context: Administration of oral tofacitinib to treated patients was at 5 to 10 mg twice daily.

Whole-study findings and limits: It was less clear whether patients shared TCRs than it was in mice, possibly because of HLA.

Per the germline V gene, CDR1 is LGHNA and CDR2 is YSLEER. The CDR3 contains 15 residues. Trimming removed 1 base at V and 5 bases at J, with 14 bases between. This chain links TRBV4-3 with TRBJ2-5; D is perhaps TRBD2 (5 bases). This TCR was recovered from a human donor with alopecia areata. This specimen consisted of CD4+ T cells sorted from blood, obtained at week 0. CDR3 region: CASSQGRGFLETQYF. The CDR3, as DNA: TGCGCCAGCAGCCAAGGTCGCGGGTTTCTCGAGACCCAGTACTTC.